The T cell receptor beta chain under discussion was sequenced for a study of control samples from healthy donors and cancer patients. The data were produced by immunoSEQ multiplex PCR, yet TCRdb's version contains in-frame clones alone and is incomplete. The sample yields 140,000 to 150,000 clones, about 91% seen once. In germline, CDR1 is SNHLY, CDR2 FYNNEI. V was trimmed by 5 bases and J by 6 bases, leaving 7 bases between them. The CDR3 is made up of 12 amino acids. The V and J genes are TRBV2 and TRBJ1-4; no clear D gene. Sequenced sample: blood. The sequence came from a man aged 25-45 years in good health. This chain's CDR3 is CASSPFDEKLFF. The DNA for the CDR3 is TGTGCCAGCAGTCCATTTGATGAAAAACTGTTTTTT.